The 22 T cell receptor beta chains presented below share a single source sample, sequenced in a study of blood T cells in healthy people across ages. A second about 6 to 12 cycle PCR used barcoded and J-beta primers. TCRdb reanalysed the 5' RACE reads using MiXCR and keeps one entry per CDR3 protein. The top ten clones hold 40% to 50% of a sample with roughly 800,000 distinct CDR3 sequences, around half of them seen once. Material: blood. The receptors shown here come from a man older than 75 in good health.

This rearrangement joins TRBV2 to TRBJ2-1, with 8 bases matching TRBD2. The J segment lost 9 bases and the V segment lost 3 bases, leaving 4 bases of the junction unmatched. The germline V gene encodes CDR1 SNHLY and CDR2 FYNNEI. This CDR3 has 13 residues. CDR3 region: CASSEGLGFEQFF. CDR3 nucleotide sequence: TGTGCCAGCAGTGAGGGACTAGGTTTTGAGCAGTTCTTC. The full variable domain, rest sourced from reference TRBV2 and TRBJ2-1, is EPEVTQTPSHQVTQMGQEVILRCVPISNHLYFYWYRQILGQKVEFLVSFYNNEISEKSEIFDDQFSVERPDGSNFTLKIRSTKLEDSAMYFCASSEGLGFEQFFGPGTRLTVL.

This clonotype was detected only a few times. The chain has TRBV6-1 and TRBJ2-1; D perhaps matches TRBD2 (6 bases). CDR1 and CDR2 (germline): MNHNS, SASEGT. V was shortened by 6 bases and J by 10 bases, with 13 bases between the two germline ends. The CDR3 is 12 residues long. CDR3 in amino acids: CASSRLGNEQFF. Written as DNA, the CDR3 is TGTGCCAGCAGCCGACTAGGTAACGAGCAGTTCTTC.

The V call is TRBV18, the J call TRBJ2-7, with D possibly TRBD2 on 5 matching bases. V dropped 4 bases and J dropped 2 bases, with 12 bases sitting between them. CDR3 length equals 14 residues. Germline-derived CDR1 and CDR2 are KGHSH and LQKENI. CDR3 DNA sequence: TGTGCCAGCTCACGGTCCGGGATCACCTACGAGCAGTACTTC. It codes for CASSRSGITYEQYF. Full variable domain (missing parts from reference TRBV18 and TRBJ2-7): NAGVMQNPRHLVRRRGQEARLRCSPMKGHSHVYWYRQLPEEGLKFMVYLQKENIIDESGMPKERFSAEFPKEGPSILRIQQVVRGDSAAYFCASSRSGITYEQYFGPGTRLTVT.

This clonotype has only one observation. The CDR3 spells CAISESTGALGGYTF. In DNA form, the CDR3 reads TGTGCCATCAGTGAGTCGACAGGGGCCTTAGGTGGCTACACCTTC. The chain has TRBV10-3 and TRBJ1-2, with 8 bases fitting TRBD1. The germline gives CDR1 ENHRY, CDR2 SYGVKD. This CDR3 contains 15 residues. V trimming: 0 bases; J trimming: 7 bases; junction bases outside the gene matches: 7.

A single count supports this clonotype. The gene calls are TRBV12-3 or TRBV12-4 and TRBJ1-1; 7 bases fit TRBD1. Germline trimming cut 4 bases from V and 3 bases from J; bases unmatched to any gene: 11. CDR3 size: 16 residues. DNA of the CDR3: TGTGCCAGCAGTTCAGCGACAGGGACTACGTACACTGAAGCTTTCTTT. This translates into CASSSATGTTYTEAFF.

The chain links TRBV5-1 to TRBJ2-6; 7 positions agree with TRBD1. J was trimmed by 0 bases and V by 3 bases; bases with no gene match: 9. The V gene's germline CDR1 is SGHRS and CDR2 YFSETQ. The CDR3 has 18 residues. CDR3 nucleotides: TGCGCCAGCAGCTGGACCGGGACAGTGTACTCTGGGGCCAACGTCCTGACTTTC. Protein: CASSWTGTVYSGANVLTF. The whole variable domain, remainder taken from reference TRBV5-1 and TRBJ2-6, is KAGVTQTPRYLIKTRGQQVTLSCSPISGHRSVSWYQQTPGQGLQFLFEYFSETQRNKGNFPGRFSGRQFSNSRSEMNVSTLELGDSALYLCASSWTGTVYSGANVLTFGAGSRLTVL.

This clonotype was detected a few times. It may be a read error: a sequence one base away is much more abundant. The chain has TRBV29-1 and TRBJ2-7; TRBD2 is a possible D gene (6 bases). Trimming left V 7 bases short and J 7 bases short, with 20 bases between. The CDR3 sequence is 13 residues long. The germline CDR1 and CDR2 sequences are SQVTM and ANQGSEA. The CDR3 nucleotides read TGCAGCGCCCCCCCACTAGCTGGATTTGAGCAGTACTTC. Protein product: CSAPPLAGFEQYF.

The CDR3 coding sequence is TGCGCCAGCTTCCAAAATTCACAAGAGACCCAGTACTTC. Protein: CASFQNSQETQYF. The chain combines TRBV5-1 with TRBJ2-5; D gene uncertain. Germline V gene data show CDR1 as SGHRS and CDR2 as YFSETQ. V was clipped by 7 bases and J by 2 bases, with 12 bases between them. The length of the CDR3 is 13 residues.

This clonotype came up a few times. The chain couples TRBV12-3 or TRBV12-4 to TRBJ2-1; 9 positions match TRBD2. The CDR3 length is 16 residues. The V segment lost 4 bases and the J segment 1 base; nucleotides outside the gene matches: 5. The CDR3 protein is CASSSGLAGSYNEQFF. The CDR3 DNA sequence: TGTGCCAGCAGTTCCGGGCTAGCGGGGTCCTACAATGAGCAGTTCTTC.

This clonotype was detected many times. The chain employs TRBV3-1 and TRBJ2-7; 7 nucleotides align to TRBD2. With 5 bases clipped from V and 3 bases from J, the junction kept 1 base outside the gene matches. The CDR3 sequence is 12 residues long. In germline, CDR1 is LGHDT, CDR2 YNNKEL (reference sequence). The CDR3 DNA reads TGTGCCAGCAGCGGGGGGGGCTACGAGCAGTACTTC. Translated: CASSGGGYEQYF.

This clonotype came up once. CDR3 nucleotides: TGCAGTGCGGGAAGACCAGGGACGGTGCTAGCCAAAAACATTCAGTACTTC. This codes for CSAGRPGTVLAKNIQYF. This chain joins TRBV20-1 and TRBJ2-4, with D tentatively TRBD1 or TRBD2 (5 bases each). The CDR3 loop spans 17 amino acids. In germline, CDR1 is DFQATT, CDR2 SNEGSKA (reference sequence). The V end lost 6 bases, the J end lost 0 bases, and 21 bases lay between the germline ends.

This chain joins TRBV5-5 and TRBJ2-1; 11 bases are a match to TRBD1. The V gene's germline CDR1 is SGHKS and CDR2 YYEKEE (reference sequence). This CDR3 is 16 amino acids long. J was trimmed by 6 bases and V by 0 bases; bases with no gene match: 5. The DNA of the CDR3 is TGTGCCAGCAGCTTGGGGACAGGGGGCGGGCCCAATGAGCAGTTCTTC. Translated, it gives CASSLGTGGGPNEQFF.

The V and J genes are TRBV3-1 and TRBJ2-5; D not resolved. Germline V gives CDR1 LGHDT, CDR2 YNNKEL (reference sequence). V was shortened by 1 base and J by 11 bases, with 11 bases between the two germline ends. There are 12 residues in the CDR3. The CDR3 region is CASSQGGLEQYF. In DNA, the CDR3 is TGTGCCAGCAGCCAAGGAGGTCTGGAGCAGTACTTC.

The CDR3 is CSVEGRFSYNEQFF. The CDR3, as DNA: TGCAGCGTTGAGGGTCGATTCTCCTACAATGAGCAGTTCTTC. The chain joins TRBV29-1 to TRBJ2-1; D unresolved. CDR1 is SQVTM, CDR2 ANQGSEA, per germline. Trimming removed 3 bases from V and 0 bases from J, with 9 bases in between. The CDR3 spans 14 residues.

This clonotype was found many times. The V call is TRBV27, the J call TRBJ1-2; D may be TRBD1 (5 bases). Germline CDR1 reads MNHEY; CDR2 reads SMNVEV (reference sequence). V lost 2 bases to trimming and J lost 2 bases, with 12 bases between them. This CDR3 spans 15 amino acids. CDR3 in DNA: TGTGCCAGCAGTTTAGGAGGGAAGGGGAACTATGGCTACACCTTC. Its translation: CASSLGGKGNYGYTF.

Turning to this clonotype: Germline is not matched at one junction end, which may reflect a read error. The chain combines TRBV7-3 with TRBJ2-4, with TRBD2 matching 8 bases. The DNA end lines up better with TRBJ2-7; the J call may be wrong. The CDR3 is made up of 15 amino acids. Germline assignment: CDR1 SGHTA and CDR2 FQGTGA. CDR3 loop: CAGSVTGTSSDEQYF. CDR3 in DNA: TGTGCCGGCAGCGTCACCGGGACTAGTAGCGACGAGCAGTACTTC.

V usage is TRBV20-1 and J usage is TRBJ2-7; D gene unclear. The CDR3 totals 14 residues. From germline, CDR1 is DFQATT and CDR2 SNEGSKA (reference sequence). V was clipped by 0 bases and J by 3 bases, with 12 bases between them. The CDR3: CSAREVAGVYEQYF. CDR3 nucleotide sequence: TGCAGTGCTAGAGAAGTCGCTGGGGTCTACGAGCAGTACTTC.

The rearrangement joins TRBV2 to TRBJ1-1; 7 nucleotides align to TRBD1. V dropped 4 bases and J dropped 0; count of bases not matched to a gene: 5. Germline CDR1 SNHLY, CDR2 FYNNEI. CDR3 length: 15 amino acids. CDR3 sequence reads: CASSGQGILNTEAFF. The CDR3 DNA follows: TGTGCCAGCAGTGGACAGGGTATACTGAACACTGAAGCTTTCTTT.

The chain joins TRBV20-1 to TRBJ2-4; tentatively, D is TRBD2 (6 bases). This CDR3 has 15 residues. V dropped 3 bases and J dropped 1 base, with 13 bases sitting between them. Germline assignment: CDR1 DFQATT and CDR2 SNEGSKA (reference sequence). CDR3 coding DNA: TGCAGTGCTAGTCCCCGGGACTGGGCCAAAAACATTCAGTACTTC. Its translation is CSASPRDWAKNIQYF.

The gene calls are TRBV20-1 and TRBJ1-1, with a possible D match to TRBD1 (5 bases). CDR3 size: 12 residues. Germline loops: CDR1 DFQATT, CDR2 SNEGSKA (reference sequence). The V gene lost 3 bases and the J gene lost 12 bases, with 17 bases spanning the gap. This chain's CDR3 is CSASRDAQSSFF. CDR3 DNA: TGCAGTGCTAGTCGGGACGCTCAATCGTCTTTCTTT.

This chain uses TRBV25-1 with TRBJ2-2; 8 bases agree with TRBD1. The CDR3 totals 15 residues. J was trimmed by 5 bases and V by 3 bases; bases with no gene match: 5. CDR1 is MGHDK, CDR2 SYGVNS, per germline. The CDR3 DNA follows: TGTGCCAGCAGTGAGCCAGGGGGCAGAACCGGGGAGCTGTTTTTT. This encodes CASSEPGGRTGELFF.

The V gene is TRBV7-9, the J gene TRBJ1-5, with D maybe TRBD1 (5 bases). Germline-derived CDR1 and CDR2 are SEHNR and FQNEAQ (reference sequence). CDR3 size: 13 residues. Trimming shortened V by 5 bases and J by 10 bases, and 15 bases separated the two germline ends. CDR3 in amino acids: CASSPTIGDPQHF. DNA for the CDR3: TGTGCCAGCAGCCCAACTATAGGGGACCCCCAGCATTTT.